The sequence of this T cell receptor beta chain was determined in a study of T cell responses to AZD1222 COVID-19 vaccine. Overall study results and limits: CD4 TCRs covered the whole spike, strongest at regions 160-218 and 743-854.

Germline lookup yields CDR1 KGHSH and CDR2 LQKENI. The CDR3 extends over 13 amino acids. V lost 2 bases and J 8 bases, leaving 12 bases between the germline ends. Measured with immunoSEQ multiplex PCR; TCRdb has only the in-frame clones, and not every one. The repertoire holds around 110,000 clones, with around 87% as singletons. Details on this clone: Antigen: not known.

The chain links TRBV18 to TRBJ1-2; D remains ambiguous. This specimen was peripheral blood, taken on day 0 of AZD1222 vaccination. This TCR was sampled from an adult in good health. This chain's CDR3 is CASSPVVEEGYTF. The CDR3 DNA reads TGTGCCAGCTCACCAGTGGTGGAGGAAGGCTACACCTTC.